The present entry profiles one TCR beta chain with its context. Its antigen remains undetermined. No base quality values were provided; no much bigger clone lies one nucleotide off. The Quick-DNA Microprep Kit was used to extract genomic DNA from the sorted cells. TCRbeta DNA was amplified with the immunoSEQ hsTCRbeta kit following the manufacturer's protocol. TCRbeta libraries were sequenced on an Illumina MiSeq instrument. As for the original processing: After out-of-frame sequences were removed, around 2,200,000 distinct TCRbeta sequences remained, averaging about 61,000 per individual. Each individual was scored by the count of 150 to 200 previously reported CMV-associated TCRbeta sequences and the total productive distinct TCRbeta count. A beta-binomial model was reimplemented in Python, and scikit-learn random forests with default parameters were trained on US cohort data. Classifier performance on the Belgian cohort was summarized as median AUC with percentile confidence intervals calculated over 10,000 bootstrap iterations. TCRdb retrieved this table from immuneACCESS and kept in-frame rearrangements only. Not all clones are present; in checked studies, unresolved V genes account for under half, and no reason is known for the remainder. That table gives V, J and clone size, and the DNA gave D and trimming. In this sample the table shows approximately 45,000 clones, about 79% of which occur a single time. The ten largest make up around 1.1% of the sample.

This record belongs to a study of memory CD4+ T cells and cytomegalovirus serostatus (dated by TCRdb to about 2019). Describing the broader study: The cohort comprised 33 healthy Belgian adults, 9 CMV seropositive and roughly 24 CMV seronegative. The study sequenced CD4+ memory TCRbeta repertoires of a Belgian cohort with known cytomegalovirus serostatus to replicate a published TCR-based CMV serostatus classifier.

What the work shows at the level of the full study, not this receptor alone: Of 170 or so previously reported CMV-associated TCRbeta sequences, approximately 70 appeared in the CD4+ memory repertoires, each in one to five individuals. For CMV serostatus prediction, a median bootstrapped AUC of 0.95 was reached with the original framework, and a median bootstrapped AUC of 0.91 was reached with a US-trained random forest. Only CD4+CD45RO+ memory cells were sequenced, in contrast to the original study, which included naive and memory CD4+ and CD8+ populations. A median bootstrapped AUC of around 0.95 with a 95% CI of 0.76-1.00 was achieved on the Belgian cohort by the original-framework classifier. Results were interpreted as suggesting that the CMV-associated TCR signature is largely present in the CD4+ memory repertoire.

A FACSAria II was used to sort memory CD4+ T cells, defined as single viable CD3+CD4+CD8-CD45RO+ cells. CMV serostatus was determined using a Roche Elecsys assay that detects serum IgG against CMV pp150, pp28, p38 and p52. After thawing, total CD4+ T cells were enriched by positive selection with CD4 magnetic microbeads. The samples came from a different study that was designed specifically to examine the CD4+ T cell memory repertoire. Peripheral blood mononuclear cells were isolated and cryopreserved following standard operating procedures; serum was stored at -80 °C. CD3-PerCP (BW264/56), CD4-APC (RPA-T4), CD45RO-PE (UCHT1) and CD8-Pacific Orange (3B5) antibodies were used for staining, and non-viable cells were excluded with Sytox blue. The CDR3 contains 14 residues, cysteine and phenylalanine counted. Only the CDR3 portion is preserved as DNA: 42 bases, with reading frame beginning at the first base. V and J lose 0 bases and 3 bases, and a span of 8 bases separates them. Based on the germline V gene, the CDR1 and CDR2 sequences are SGHVS and FQNEAQ.

This TCR derives from an adult in good health and CMV-seronegative. The sequence joins TRBV7-8 to TRBJ2-5; the D gene lacks a confident call. Sequenced sample: memory CD4+ T cells from blood. The CDR3 amino acid sequence is: CASSLAGGEETQYF. The base sequence is TGTGCCAGCAGCTTAGCAGGCGGAGAAGAGACCCAGTACTTC.